This T cell receptor beta chain was recovered during a study of CD8+CD57+ T cells in acquired aplastic anemia. Germline CDR1 and CDR2: MNHEY and SMNVEV (reference sequence). The CDR3 has 14 residues. V gave up 7 bases and J gave up 9 bases, with 16 bases separating them. CDR3 and TCR beta VDJ profiling relied on a genomic DNA template. TCRdb processed the reads anew with MiXCR; each CDR3 protein has one entry. The repertoire holds around 150,000 distinct CDR3 sequences, with around half as singletons. Study-level points and caveats: Patients had twenty-nine CD8+ CDR3 sequences in common with controls (the shared set).

Individuals selected for sequencing had exhibited CD8+CD57+ cell expansion on flow cytometry. The cohort consisted entirely of patients having severe acquired aplastic anemia. This clonotype was seen ten or more times. What it binds is unknown. The TCR originated in a human donor with aplastic anemia. The sample consisted of sorted CD4+, CD8+, or CD8+CD57+ T cells (not recorded which) from PBMCs. The genes are TRBV27 and TRBJ1-6, with D maybe TRBD1 (6 bases). The CDR3 DNA is TGTGCCAGCACTCTAAGGGGGGTAGGTTCACCCCTCCACTTT. Its translation: CASTLRGVGSPLHF.